This entry features one T cell receptor (beta chain) sequence. Its antigen remains unidentified. The CDR3 end lies 3 residues beyond the end of the read and is filled in from the germline J gene. The source of the sample is a study of T cells in women clearing cervical HPV infection. Overall study findings and caveats: Repertoire richness, not evenness, was significantly elevated in CIN3+ cases versus controls. Cases carried less TRBV6-7 than controls: about 0.1% versus 0.15%.

TCR beta CDR3 amplified by multiplex PCR from about 1,100 ng genomic DNA. The table came from immunoSEQ multiplex PCR; TCRdb's copy has only in-frame clones and leaves some out. There are tens of thousands of clones in the sample, with less than 7.5% held by the top ten. Trimming pared 2 bases from V and 5 bases from J, leaving 13 bases between. CDR1 and CDR2 (germline): GTSNPN, SVGIG (reference sequence). CDR3 length equals 13 residues. The material sequenced was blood buffy coat. The receptor's source is a woman aged 18-69 years with a cervical HPV16 infection that either progressed to CIN3+ or cleared (not recorded which). The V and J genes are TRBV30 and TRBJ2-7; TRBD1 or TRBD2 may be the D gene (5 bases each). Here the CDR3 reads CAWSRGRENEQYF. The CDR3 bases that were read are TGTGCCTGGAGTAGGGGAAGGGAGAACGAG.